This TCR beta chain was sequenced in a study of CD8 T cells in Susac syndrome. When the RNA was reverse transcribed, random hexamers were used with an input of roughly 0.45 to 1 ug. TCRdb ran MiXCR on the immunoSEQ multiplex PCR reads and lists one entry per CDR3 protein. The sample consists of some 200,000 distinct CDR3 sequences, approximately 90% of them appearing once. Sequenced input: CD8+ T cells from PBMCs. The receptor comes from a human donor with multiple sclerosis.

The CDR3 DNA reads as TGTGCCAGCAGTTTAGCCGCGGGCGACTCCTACGAGCAGTACTTC. Its translation: CASSLAAGDSYEQYF. V and J are TRBV12-3 or TRBV12-4 and TRBJ2-7; possible D gene TRBD2, 5 bases. V was cut by 0 bases and J by 0 bases, with 9 bases left in between. The CDR3 length is 15 residues.